The clone carrying this T cell receptor (beta chain) was recorded many times. Its specificity is unknown. TCRdb's copy holds only in-frame clones and misses some; the assay was immunoSEQ multiplex PCR. The top ten hold 24% of the sample, which has about 100,000 clones, roughly two thirds seen once. This specimen comes from a study of shared clonotypes between healthy human individuals. CDR1 and CDR2 from the germline V gene are MNHNS and SASEGT. J gave up 4 bases and V 3 bases, and 5 bases lay outside the gene matches. The CDR3 loop spans 15 amino acids. Regarding the study as a whole: Roughly 5% of naive CD4 clonotypes were shared across a few donors.

V and J are TRBV6-1 and TRBJ2-3, with 9 positions matching TRBD1. The sequence was obtained from a woman in her 30s in good health. The sequenced sample consisted of memory CD8+ T cells sorted from blood. The sample's subset: CD45RO+ cells pooled with CCR7-negative TemRA cells. CDR3 sequence reads: CASSDNTGGADTQYF. The CDR3 DNA is TGTGCCAGCAGTGACAATACAGGGGGCGCAGATACGCAGTATTTT.